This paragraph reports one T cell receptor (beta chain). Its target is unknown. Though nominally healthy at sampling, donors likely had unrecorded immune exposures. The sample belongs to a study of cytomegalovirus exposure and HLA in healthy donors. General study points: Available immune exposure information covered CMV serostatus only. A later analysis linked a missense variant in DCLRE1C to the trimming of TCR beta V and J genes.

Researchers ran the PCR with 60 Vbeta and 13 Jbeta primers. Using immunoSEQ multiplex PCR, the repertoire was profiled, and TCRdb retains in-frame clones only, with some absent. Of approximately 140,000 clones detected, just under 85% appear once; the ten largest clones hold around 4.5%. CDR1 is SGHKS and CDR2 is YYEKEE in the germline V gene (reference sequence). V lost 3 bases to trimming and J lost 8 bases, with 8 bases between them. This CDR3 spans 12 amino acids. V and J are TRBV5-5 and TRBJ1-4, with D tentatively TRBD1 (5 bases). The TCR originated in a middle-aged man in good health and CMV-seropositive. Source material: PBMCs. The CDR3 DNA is TGTGCCAGCAGCTCGGCAGGGGAAAAACTGTTTTTT. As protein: CASSSAGEKLFF.